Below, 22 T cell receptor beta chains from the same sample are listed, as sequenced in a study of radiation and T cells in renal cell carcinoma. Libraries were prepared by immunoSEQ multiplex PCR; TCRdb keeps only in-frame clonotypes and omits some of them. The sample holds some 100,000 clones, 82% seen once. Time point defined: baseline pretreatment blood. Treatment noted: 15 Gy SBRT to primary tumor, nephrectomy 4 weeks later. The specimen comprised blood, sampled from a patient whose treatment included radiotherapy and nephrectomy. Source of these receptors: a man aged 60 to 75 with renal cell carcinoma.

The CDR3 DNA sequence: TGCGCCAGCAGCCAAGTATCCCCCTATAGCAATCAGCCCCAGCATTTT. Amino acid sequence: CASSQVSPYSNQPQHF. The chain employs TRBV4-1 and TRBJ1-5; the D is unclear. The CDR3 is 16 residues long. CDR1 MGHRA and CDR2 YSYEKL come from the germline V gene. With 1 base removed from V and 0 bases from J, the gap between germline ends came to 10 bases.

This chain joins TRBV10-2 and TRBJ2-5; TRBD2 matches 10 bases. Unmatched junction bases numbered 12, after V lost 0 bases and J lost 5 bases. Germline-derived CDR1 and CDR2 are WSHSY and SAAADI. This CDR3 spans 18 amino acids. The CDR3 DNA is TGCGCCAGCAGTGAGTCGTGGCTAGCGGGAGTTCGCTGGGAGACCCAGTACTTC. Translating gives CASSESWLAGVRWETQYF.

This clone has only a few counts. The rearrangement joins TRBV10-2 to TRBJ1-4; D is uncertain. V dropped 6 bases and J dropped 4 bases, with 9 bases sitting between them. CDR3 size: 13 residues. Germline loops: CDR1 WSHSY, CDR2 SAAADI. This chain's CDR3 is CASSVGRNEKLFF. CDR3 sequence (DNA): TGCGCCAGCAGCGTGGGCCGTAATGAAAAACTGTTTTTT.

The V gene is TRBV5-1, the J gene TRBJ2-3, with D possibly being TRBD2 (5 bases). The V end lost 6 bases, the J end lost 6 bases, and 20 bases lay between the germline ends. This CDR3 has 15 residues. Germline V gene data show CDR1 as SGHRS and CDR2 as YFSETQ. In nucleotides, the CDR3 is TGCGCCAGCAAGGGTGGCCGTGAACGAGGGGATACGCAGTATTTT. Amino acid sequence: CASKGGRERGDTQYF. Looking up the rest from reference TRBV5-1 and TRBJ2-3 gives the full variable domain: KAGVTQTPRYLIKTRGQQVTLSCSPISGHRSVSWYQQTPGQGLQFLFEYFSETQRNKGNFPGRFSGRQFSNSRSEMNVSTLELGDSALYLCASKGGRERGDTQYFGPGTRLTVL.

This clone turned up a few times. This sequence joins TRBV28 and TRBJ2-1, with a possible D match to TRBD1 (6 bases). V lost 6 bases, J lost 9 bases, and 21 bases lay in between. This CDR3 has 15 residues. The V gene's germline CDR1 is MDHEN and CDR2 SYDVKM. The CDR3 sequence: CASRRPGVGAGEQFF. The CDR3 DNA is TGTGCCAGCAGACGACCAGGTGTGGGGGCCGGTGAGCAGTTCTTC.

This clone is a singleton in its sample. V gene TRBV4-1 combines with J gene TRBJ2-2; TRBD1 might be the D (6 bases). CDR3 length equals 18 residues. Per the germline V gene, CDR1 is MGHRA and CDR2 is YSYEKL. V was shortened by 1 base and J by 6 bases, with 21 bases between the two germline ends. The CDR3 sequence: CASSQAIIRGRTAGELFF. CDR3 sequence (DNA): TGCGCCAGCAGCCAAGCAATCATACGTGGAAGGACAGCCGGGGAGCTGTTTTTT.

The DNA of the CDR3 is TGTGCCAGCAGGGACGGGACACGGAGCAATCAGCCCCAGCATTTT. Protein product: CASRDGTRSNQPQHF. This chain connects TRBV28 to TRBJ1-5, with TRBD1 as a possible D gene (6 bases). There are 15 residues in the CDR3. Trimming shortened V by 6 bases and J by 1 base, and 13 bases separated the two germline ends. Germline loops: CDR1 MDHEN, CDR2 SYDVKM.

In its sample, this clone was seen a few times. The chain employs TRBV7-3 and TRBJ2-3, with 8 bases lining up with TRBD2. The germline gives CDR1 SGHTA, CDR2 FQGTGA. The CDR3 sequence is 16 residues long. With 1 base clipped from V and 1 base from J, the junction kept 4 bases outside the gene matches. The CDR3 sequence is CASSLKASGRTDTQYF. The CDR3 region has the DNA TGTGCCAGCAGCTTAAAGGCTAGCGGGCGCACAGATACGCAGTATTTT.

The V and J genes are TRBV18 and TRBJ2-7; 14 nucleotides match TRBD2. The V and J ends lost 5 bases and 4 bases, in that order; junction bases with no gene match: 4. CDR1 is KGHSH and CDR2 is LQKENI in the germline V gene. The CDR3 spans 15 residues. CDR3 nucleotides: TGTGCCAGCTCATCAGGGACTAGCGGGAGTTACGAGCAGTACTTC. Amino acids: CASSSGTSGSYEQYF. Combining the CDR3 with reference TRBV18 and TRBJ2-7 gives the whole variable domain NAGVMQNPRHLVRRRGQEARLRCSPMKGHSHVYWYRQLPEEGLKFMVYLQKENIIDESGMPKERFSAEFPKEGPSILRIQQVVRGDSAAYFCASSSGTSGSYEQYFGPGTRLTVT.

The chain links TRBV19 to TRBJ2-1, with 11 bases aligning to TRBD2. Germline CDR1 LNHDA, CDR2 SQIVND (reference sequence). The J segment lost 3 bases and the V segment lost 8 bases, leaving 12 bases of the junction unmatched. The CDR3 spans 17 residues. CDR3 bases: TGTGCCAGTCAGAGGCTAGCGGGAGGTGGGAGCTACAATGAGCAGTTCTTC. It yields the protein CASQRLAGGGSYNEQFF.

The CDR3 bases are TGCGCCAGCAGTCGACAGGGACGGAGCACAGATACGCAGTATTTT. Protein sequence: CASSRQGRSTDTQYF. The chain couples TRBV10-2 to TRBJ2-3; 7 positions agree with TRBD1. After removal of 5 bases from V and 0 bases from J, the junction contained 5 bases not matched to a gene. Per germline, CDR1 WSHSY and CDR2 SAAADI. The length of the CDR3 is 15 residues.

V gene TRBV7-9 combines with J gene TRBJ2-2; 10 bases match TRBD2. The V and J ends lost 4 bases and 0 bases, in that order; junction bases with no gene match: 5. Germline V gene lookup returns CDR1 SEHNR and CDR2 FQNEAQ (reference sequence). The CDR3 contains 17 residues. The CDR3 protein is CASSSGTSATNTGELFF. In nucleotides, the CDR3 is TGTGCCAGCAGCTCGGGGACTAGCGCCACGAACACCGGGGAGCTGTTTTTT.

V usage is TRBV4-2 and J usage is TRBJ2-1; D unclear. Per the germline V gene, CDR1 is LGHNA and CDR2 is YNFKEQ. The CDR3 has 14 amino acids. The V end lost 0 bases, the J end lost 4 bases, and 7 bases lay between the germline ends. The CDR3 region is CASSQENLYNEQFF. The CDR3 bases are TGTGCCAGCAGCCAAGAGAACTTGTACAATGAGCAGTTCTTC.

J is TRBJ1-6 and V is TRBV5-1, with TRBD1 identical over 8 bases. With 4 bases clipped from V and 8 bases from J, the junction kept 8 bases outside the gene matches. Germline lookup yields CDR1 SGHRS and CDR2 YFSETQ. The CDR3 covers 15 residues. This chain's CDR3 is CASSQGTGGDSPLHF. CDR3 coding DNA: TGCGCCAGCAGCCAGGGGACAGGCGGGGATTCACCCCTCCACTTT.

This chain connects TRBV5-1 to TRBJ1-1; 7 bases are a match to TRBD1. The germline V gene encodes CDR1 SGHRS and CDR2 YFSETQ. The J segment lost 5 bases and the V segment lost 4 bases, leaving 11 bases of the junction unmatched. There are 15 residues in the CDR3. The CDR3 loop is CASSTTGAEFTEAFF. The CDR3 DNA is TGCGCCAGCAGCACTACAGGGGCCGAGTTTACTGAAGCTTTCTTT.

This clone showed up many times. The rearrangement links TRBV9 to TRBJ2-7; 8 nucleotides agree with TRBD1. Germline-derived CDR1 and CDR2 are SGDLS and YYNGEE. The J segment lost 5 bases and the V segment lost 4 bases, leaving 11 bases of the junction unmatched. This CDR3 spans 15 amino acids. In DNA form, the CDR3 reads TGTGCCAGCAGCCCACAGGGGGTCAACATTCACGAGCAGTACTTC. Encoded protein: CASSPQGVNIHEQYF.

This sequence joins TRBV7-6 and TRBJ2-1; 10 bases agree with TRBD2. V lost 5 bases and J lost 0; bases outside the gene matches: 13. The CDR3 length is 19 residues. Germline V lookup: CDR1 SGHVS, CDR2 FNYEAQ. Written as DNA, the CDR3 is TGTGCCAGCAGCCCGGGACTAGCGTTCCCCTCGAACTCCTACAATGAGCAGTTCTTC. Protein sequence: CASSPGLAFPSNSYNEQFF.

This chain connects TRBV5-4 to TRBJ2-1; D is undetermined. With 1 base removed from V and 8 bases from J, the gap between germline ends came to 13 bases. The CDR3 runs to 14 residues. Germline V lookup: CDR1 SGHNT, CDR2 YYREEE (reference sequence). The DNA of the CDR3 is TGTGCCAGCAGCTTGAGTCTTCAGCGCGATGAGCAGTTCTTC. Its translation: CASSLSLQRDEQFF.

Here the CDR3 reads CASSVEGLGEQYF. CDR3 DNA: TGCGCCAGCAGCGTCGAGGGATTGGGGGAGCAGTACTTC. The V and J genes are TRBV5-1 and TRBJ2-7, with a tentative D call TRBD2 (5 bases). The CDR3 runs 13 residues. Per the germline V gene, CDR1 is SGHRS and CDR2 is YFSETQ. V was clipped by 4 bases and J by 7 bases, with 15 bases between them.

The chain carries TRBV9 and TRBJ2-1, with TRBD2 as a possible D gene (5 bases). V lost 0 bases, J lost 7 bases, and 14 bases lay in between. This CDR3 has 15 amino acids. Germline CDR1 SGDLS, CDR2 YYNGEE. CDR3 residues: CASSVEGRRENEQFF. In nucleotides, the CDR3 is TGTGCCAGCAGCGTAGAGGGTCGCCGGGAAAATGAGCAGTTCTTC. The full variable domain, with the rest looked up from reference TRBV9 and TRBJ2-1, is DSGVTQTPKHLITATGQRVTLRCSPRSGDLSVYWYQQSLDQGLQFLIQYYNGEERAKGNILERFSAQQFPDLHSELNLSSLELGDSALYFCASSVEGRRENEQFFGPGTRLTVL.

In DNA form, the CDR3 reads TGTGCCAGCAGTTCAAGAGAGACCCAGTACTTC. This translates into CASSSRETQYF. The chain is built from TRBV7-6 and TRBJ2-5, with D uncertain. Germline V gene sequence: CDR1 SGHVS, CDR2 FNYEAQ. CDR3 length: 11 residues. The V end lost 6 bases, the J end lost 4 bases, and 6 bases lay between the germline ends.

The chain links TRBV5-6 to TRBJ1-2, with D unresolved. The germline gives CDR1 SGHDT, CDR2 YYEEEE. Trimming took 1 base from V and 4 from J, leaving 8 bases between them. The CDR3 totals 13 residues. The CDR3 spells CASSLRGGYGYTF. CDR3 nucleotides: TGTGCCAGCAGCTTGCGGGGAGGCTATGGCTACACCTTC.